Sequencing of this TCR beta chain was carried out in a study of siplizumab effects on memory and regulatory T cells. The CDR3 extends over 14 amino acids. CDR1 SQVTM and CDR2 ANQGSEA come from the germline V gene. J was trimmed by 5 bases and V by 4 bases; bases with no gene match: 4. Comment on this clone: Its antigen is unknown.

Findings and caveats of the study: Siplizumab caused a significant drop in alloreactive sequences traceable to unstimulated CD4+ memory cells.

Sequencing was performed with immunoSEQ multiplex PCR; in TCRdb, only in-frame clones are kept and a portion is missing. The sample holds tens of thousands of clones, approximately 95% seen once. The TCR was taken from a human donor in good health. V is TRBV29-1 and J is TRBJ2-1, with 11 bases that match TRBD2. Sequencing used CD8+ T cells sorted from blood. As DNA, the CDR3 is TGCAGCGTTGTGGGACTAGCGGATCACAATGAGCAGTTCTTC. It encodes CSVVGLADHNEQFF.